This is a list of T cell receptor beta chains from one sample in a study of CD8+ T cells in alopecia areata. TCRdb's table, derived via immunoSEQ multiplex PCR, lists solely in-frame clones and lacks some. The top ten clones hold 11% of a sample with under 130,000 clones, just over 85% of them seen once. The sequenced sample was CD8+ T cells sorted from blood, obtained at approximately week 30, from a patient treated with tofacitinib. Every receptor here comes from a human donor with alopecia areata. Each CDR3 is given with its conserved first and last residue. Each record gives: CDR3 protein, CDR3 DNA, D gene, clone size, J gene, V gene. A D gene is named only where the DNA matches it firmly. Clone size is given for some rows only: seen once, a few or many times, or a class if the clone is expanded.

CASREPGEEYTF TGTGCCAGCAGGGAACCGGGAGAGGAGTACACCTTC . . TRBJ1-2 TRBV6-5
CASALAGGSTGELFF TGTGCCAGCGCACTAGCGGGGGGGAGCACCGGGGAGCTGTTTTTT TRBD2 . TRBJ2-2 TRBV7-8
CASSYSSTGYEQYF TGTGCCAGCAGTTATTCGTCGACAGGCTACGAGCAGTACTTC . . TRBJ2-7 TRBV6-6
CASSYSSKVGGVEQFF TGTGCCAGCAGTTACTCAAGTAAAGTGGGGGGGGTTGAGCAGTTCTTC TRBD2 . TRBJ2-1 TRBV6-6
CSAGQGANYGYTF TGCAGCGCTGGACAGGGGGCGAACTATGGCTACACCTTC TRBD1 . TRBJ1-2 TRBV29-1
CAHEGDTYEQYF TGTGCCCACGAGGGGGATACCTACGAGCAGTACTTC . . TRBJ2-7 TRBV7-9
CASSTNTDTQYF TGTGCCAGCAGCACCAACACAGATACGCAGTATTTT . . TRBJ2-3 TRBV7-6
CASSFWGGNYGYTF TGTGCCAGCAGCTTTTGGGGTGGGAACTATGGCTACACCTTC . . TRBJ1-2 TRBV5-4
CASSAGRTGQETQYF TGCGCCAGCAGCGCAGGGAGGACAGGCCAAGAGACCCAGTACTTC . . TRBJ2-5 TRBV5-1
CASSLTGWETEAFF TGTGCCAGCAGCTTAACAGGATGGGAGACTGAAGCTTTCTTT . . TRBJ1-1 TRBV7-3
CASSYSTAGYEQYF TGTGCCAGCAGTTACTCCACAGCAGGTTACGAGCAGTACTTC . . TRBJ2-7 TRBV6-5
CASSHAVWEKNTEAFF TGTGCCAGCAGCCATGCGGTGTGGGAAAAGAACACTGAAGCTTTCTTT . . TRBJ1-1 TRBV7-8
CASSVGDSASNSGANVLTF TGTGCCAGCAGCGTAGGGGACAGTGCATCTAACTCTGGGGCCAACGTCCTGACTTTC TRBD1 . TRBJ2-6 TRBV9
CASSPDGIDSPLHF TGTGCCAGCAGCCCGGACGGCATTGATTCACCCCTCCACTTT . . TRBJ1-6 TRBV7-9
CAWSVTGKASTGELFF TGTGCCTGGAGTGTGACAGGGAAAGCTAGCACCGGGGAGCTGTTTTTT TRBD1 . TRBJ2-2 TRBV30
CASSHPEGGGVNYGYTF TGCGCCAGCAGCCACCCCGAGGGAGGGGGGGTGAACTATGGCTACACCTTC . . TRBJ1-2 TRBV4-1
CAWSVPGLNTEAFF TGTGCCTGGAGTGTACCAGGGCTAAACACTGAAGCTTTCTTT . . TRBJ1-1 TRBV30
CASSFGNIQYF TGTGCCAGCAGCTTTGGGAACATTCAGTACTTC . . TRBJ2-4 TRBV5-6
CASSIDGSGRFGFF TGTGCCAGTAGTATAGATGGTAGCGGGAGATTTGGGTTCTTC TRBD2 . TRBJ2-1 TRBV19
CASSPGDWATGEQFF TGTGCCAGCAGCCCCGGGGACTGGGCGACCGGCGAGCAGTTCTTC . . TRBJ2-1 TRBV14
CASSSGDSYPEAFF TGTGCCAGCAGTTCGGGGGACAGCTACCCCGAAGCTTTCTTT TRBD1 few TRBJ1-1 TRBV27
CASSSRGPLYEQYF TGCGCCAGCAGTTCTCGGGGGCCGCTTTACGAGCAGTACTTC . . TRBJ2-7 TRBV4-1
CASSHGTGRYEQYF TGTGCCAGCAGCCACGGAACAGGGCGCTACGAGCAGTACTTC . . TRBJ2-7 TRBV16
CSVVIAVTDTQYF TGCAGCGTTGTTATAGCGGTCACAGATACGCAGTATTTT . . TRBJ2-3 TRBV29-1
CASRGLTDTQYF TGTGCCAGCAGAGGACTCACAGATACGCAGTATTTT . . TRBJ2-3 TRBV9
CASSVGTRSSYEQYF TGTGCCAGCAGCGTAGGGACTCGCAGCTCCTACGAGCAGTACTTC . . TRBJ2-7 TRBV9
CASSYHSYEQYF TGTGCCAGCAGTTACCACAGCTACGAGCAGTACTTC . . TRBJ2-7 TRBV7-9
CASSVGSGFSYNEQFF TGTGCCAGCAGCGTAGGATCCGGGTTCTCCTACAATGAGCAGTTCTTC . . TRBJ2-1 TRBV9
CASSDSRTGADTQYF TGTGCCAGCAGTGACTCGAGGACAGGGGCAGATACGCAGTATTTT TRBD1 . TRBJ2-3 TRBV6-4
CASSFSYMNTEAFF TGTGCCAGCAGTTTTAGTTATATGAACACTGAAGCTTTCTTT . . TRBJ1-1 TRBV6-6
CASSLVPGLATNEQFF TGTGCCAGCAGCTTAGTACCGGGACTAGCGACCAATGAGCAGTTCTTC TRBD2 . TRBJ2-1 TRBV7-9
CASSPERPFPTDTQYF TGCGCCAGCAGCCCGGAAAGGCCCTTCCCCACAGATACGCAGTATTTT . few TRBJ2-3 TRBV5-1
CASSLAGDMEGVQPQHF TGTGCCAGCAGCTTGGCCGGAGACATGGAGGGGGTTCAGCCCCAGCATTTT . . TRBJ1-5 TRBV5-7
CASGLVGPVPLYEQYF TGTGCTAGTGGTTTGGTAGGCCCAGTCCCACTCTACGAGCAGTACTTC . . TRBJ2-7 TRBV12-5
CASSFKDNQPQHF TGTGCCAGCAGTTTTAAAGACAATCAGCCCCAGCATTTT . . TRBJ1-5 TRBV27
CASSQGANTGELFF TGCGCCAGCAGCCAGGGGGCGAACACCGGGGAGCTGTTTTTT . . TRBJ2-2 TRBV4-1
CASSPKEIDEQFF TGTGCCAGCAGCCCAAAGGAAATAGATGAGCAGTTCTTC . once TRBJ2-1 TRBV7-9
CASSPWPGSNSYEQYF TGTGCCAGCAGCCCTTGGCCGGGCAGCAATTCCTACGAGCAGTACTTC . once TRBJ2-7 TRBV11-1
CASSPDTQNTEAFF TGCGCCAGCAGCCCCGATACCCAGAACACTGAAGCTTTCTTT . . TRBJ1-1 TRBV5-1
CASSEWGTTDNEQFF TGTGCCAGCAGTGAATGGGGTACCACCGACAATGAGCAGTTCTTC . . TRBJ2-1 TRBV25-1
CASSDQGGPSYNEQFF TGTGCCAGCAGTGATCAGGGGGGGCCTTCCTACAATGAGCAGTTCTTC . . TRBJ2-1 TRBV2
CAWSVRPSTSGSFHEQYF TGTGCCTGGAGTGTACGCCCATCCACTAGCGGGAGTTTCCACGAGCAGTACTTC TRBD2 few TRBJ2-7 TRBV30
CASSLLAAYNEQFF TGTGCCAGCAGCCTTCTAGCGGCTTACAATGAGCAGTTCTTC TRBD2 once TRBJ2-1 TRBV7-2
CASSLAVGGSQETQYF TGCGCCAGCAGCTTGGCCGTCGGCGGATCTCAAGAGACCCAGTACTTC . . TRBJ2-5 TRBV5-1
CASSAIRDGSYEQYF TGTGCCAGCTCAGCAATCAGGGACGGCTCCTACGAGCAGTACTTC . . TRBJ2-7 TRBV18
CAWRGLTGELFF TGTGCCTGGAGGGGCCTCACCGGGGAGCTGTTTTTT . . TRBJ2-2 TRBV30
CASSTGSRPGNEQFF TGTGCCAGCAGCACGGGCAGCCGGCCGGGCAATGAGCAGTTCTTC . . TRBJ2-1 TRBV6-5
CASSQPDSSYEQYF TGCGCCAGCAGCCAGCCGGACAGCTCCTACGAGCAGTACTTC . . TRBJ2-7 TRBV4-1
CASSAGQGYQPQHF TGTGCCAGCAGCGCGGGACAAGGCTATCAGCCCCAGCATTTT . . TRBJ1-5 TRBV9
CASSSGLAGGYSYNEQFF TGCGCCAGCAGCTCCGGACTAGCGGGGGGTTACTCCTACAATGAGCAGTTCTTC TRBD2 . TRBJ2-1 TRBV5-1
CASMGVNTEAFF TGCGCCAGCATGGGGGTGAACACTGAAGCTTTCTTT . . TRBJ1-1 TRBV10-1
CASRIFLGEQFF TGTGCCAGCAGGATCTTTCTAGGTGAGCAGTTCTTC . . TRBJ2-1 TRBV27